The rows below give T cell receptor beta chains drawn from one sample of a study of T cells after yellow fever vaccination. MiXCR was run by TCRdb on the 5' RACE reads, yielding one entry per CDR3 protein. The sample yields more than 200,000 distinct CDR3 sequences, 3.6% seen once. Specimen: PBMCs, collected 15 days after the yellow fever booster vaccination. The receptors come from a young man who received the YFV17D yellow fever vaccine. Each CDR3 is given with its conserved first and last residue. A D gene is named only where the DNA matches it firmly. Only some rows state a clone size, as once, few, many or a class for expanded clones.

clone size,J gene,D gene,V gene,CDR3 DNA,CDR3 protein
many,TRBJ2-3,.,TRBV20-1,TGCAGTGCTCACGGGTTGGATACGCAGTATTTT,CSAHGLDTQYF
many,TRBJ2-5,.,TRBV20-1,TGCAGTGCTAAACAGGGCCAAGAGACCCAGTACTTC,CSAKQGQETQYF
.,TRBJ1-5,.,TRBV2,TGTGCCAGCAGTCGTGGCCCCGCCACAGGAATCAATCAGCCCCAGCATTTT,CASSRGPATGINQPQHF
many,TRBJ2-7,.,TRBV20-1,TGCAGTGCTTACAGGGTCAACGAGCAGTACTTC,CSAYRVNEQYF
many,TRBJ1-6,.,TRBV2,TGTGCCAGCAGCCCGAACGAGACGGGGAATAATTCACCCCTCCACTTT,CASSPNETGNNSPLHF
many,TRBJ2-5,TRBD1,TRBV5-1,TGCGCCAGCAGCTCAGGCTACAGGGGGACTCGAGAGACCCAGTACTTC,CASSSGYRGTRETQYF
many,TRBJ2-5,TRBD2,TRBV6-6,TGTGCCAGCAGGGACCCCGGGACTATCCAAGAGACCCAGTACTTC,CASRDPGTIQETQYF
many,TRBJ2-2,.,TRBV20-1,TGCAGTGTCAAGCGCGGAGTCCCGAACACCGGGGAGCTGTTTTTT,CSVKRGVPNTGELFF
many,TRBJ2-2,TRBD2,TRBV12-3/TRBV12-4,TGTGCCAGCAGTGCACTAGCGGGGGACACCGGGGAGCTGTTTTTT,CASSALAGDTGELFF
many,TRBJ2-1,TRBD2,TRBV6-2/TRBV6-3,TGTGCCAGCAGTCCCAGATCGGCTAGCGGGGATTTACCTAATGAGCAGTTCTTC,CASSPRSASGDLPNEQFF
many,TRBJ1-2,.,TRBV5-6,TGTGCCAGCAGCTTGGTTGAAGGATCCGCTAACTATGGCTACACCTTC,CASSLVEGSANYGYTF
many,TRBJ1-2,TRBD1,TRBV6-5,TGTGCCAGCAGTTACTCCCGGACAGGGGTTAAAGGCTACACCTTC,CASSYSRTGVKGYTF
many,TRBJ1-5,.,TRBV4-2,TGTGCCAGCAGCCAAGATGGGGGGGGGCAGCCCCAGCATTTT,CASSQDGGGQPQHF
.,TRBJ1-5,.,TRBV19,TGTGCCAGTAGTAACGGTCCCGGTCAGCCCCAGCATTTT,CASSNGPGQPQHF
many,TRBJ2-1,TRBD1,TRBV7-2,TGTGCCAGCAGCTACCAGACAGGGCCCTACAATGAGCAGTTCTTC,CASSYQTGPYNEQFF
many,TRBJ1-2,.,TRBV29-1,TGCAGCTCCAGGGTAGAGTATGGCTACACCTTC,CSSRVEYGYTF
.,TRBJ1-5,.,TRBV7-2,TGTGCCAGCAGCGCGGGTGCGGGCCAGCCCCAGCATTTT,CASSAGAGQPQHF
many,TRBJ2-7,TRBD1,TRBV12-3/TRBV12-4,TGTGCCAGCAGTTTAGGGGGACAGGGGACCTACGAGCAGTACTTC,CASSLGGQGTYEQYF
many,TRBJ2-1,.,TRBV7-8,TGTGCCAGCAGCGCCTGGATCAACAATGAGCAGTTCTTC,CASSAWINNEQFF
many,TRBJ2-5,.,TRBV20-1,TGCAGTGCTAGCGCGGCGATCCAAGAGACCCAGTACTTC,CSASAAIQETQYF
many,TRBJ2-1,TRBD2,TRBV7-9,TGTGCCAGCAGCTCCCGGTTTAGCGGGGTTTCGGATGAGCAGTTCTTC,CASSSRFSGVSDEQFF
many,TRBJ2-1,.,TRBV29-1,TGCAGCGTGGGGGGACTTTTAGGGAAGGATGAGCAGTTCTTC,CSVGGLLGKDEQFF
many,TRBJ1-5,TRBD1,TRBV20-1,TGCAGTGCCGCTGACAGGGTTAATCAGCCCCAGCATTTT,CSAADRVNQPQHF
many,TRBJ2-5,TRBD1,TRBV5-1,TGCGCCAGCAGCTTAGTCGGGGCAGGGGGACAAGAGACCCAGTACTTC,CASSLVGAGGQETQYF
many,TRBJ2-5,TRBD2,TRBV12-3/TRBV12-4,TGTGCCAGCAGTGCTAGCGGGGGGGCGTTAACCCAAGAGACCCAGTACTTC,CASSASGGALTQETQYF
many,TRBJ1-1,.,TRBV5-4,TGTGCCGACCAGGAGGTGGAGGACACTGAAGCTTTCTTT,CADQEVEDTEAFF
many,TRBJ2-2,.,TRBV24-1,TGTGCCACCAGGACAGCGAACACCGGGGAGCTGTTTTTT,CATRTANTGELFF
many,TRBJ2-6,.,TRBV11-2,TGTGCCAGCAGCCTCGGACAGTTCGGGGCCAACGTCCTGACTTTC,CASSLGQFGANVLTF
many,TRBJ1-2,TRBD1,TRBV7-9,TGTGCCAGCAGCTTAGTGGGACAGGGGATCAACTATGGCTACACCTTC,CASSLVGQGINYGYTF
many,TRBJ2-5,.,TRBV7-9,TGTGCCAGCAGCTTATCCGGGTCCGGTAAGGAGACCCAGTACTTC,CASSLSGSGKETQYF
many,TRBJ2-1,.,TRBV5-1,TGCGCCAGCAGCTTTAACTACGGGGAAGAGCAGTTCTTC,CASSFNYGEEQFF
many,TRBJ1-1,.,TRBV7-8,TGTGCCAGCAGCTTACCCGGGGGGGACACTGAAGCTTTCTTT,CASSLPGGDTEAFF
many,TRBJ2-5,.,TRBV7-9,TGTGCCAGCAGTAGGAGGGACGGACTAGAGACCCAGTACTTC,CASSRRDGLETQYF
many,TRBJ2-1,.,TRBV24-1,TGTGCCACCAGTGACTCGGGACGAGATGAAAATGAGCAGTTCTTC,CATSDSGRDENEQFF
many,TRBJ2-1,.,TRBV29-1,TGCAGCGTTGAAGAGCCCTCGCCCGATGAGCAGTTCTTC,CSVEEPSPDEQFF
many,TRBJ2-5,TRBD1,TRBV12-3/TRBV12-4,TGTGCCACCCTCGGTCCGGGACAGGGGATTCGAGAGACCCAGTACTTC,CATLGPGQGIRETQYF
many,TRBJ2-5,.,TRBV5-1,TGCGCCAGCAGCTTGGAACCGGGACAAAAACAAGAGACCCAGTACTTC,CASSLEPGQKQETQYF
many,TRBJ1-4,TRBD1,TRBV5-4,TGTGCCAGCAGCCGTTGGGACAGGGGGGGTAATGAAAAACTGTTTTTT,CASSRWDRGGNEKLFF
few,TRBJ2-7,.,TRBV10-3,TGTGCCATCAGTGACCAGTTGCTCGAGCAGTACTTC,CAISDQLLEQYF
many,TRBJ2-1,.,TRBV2,TGTGCCAGCAGTAAGGTCTCCAGTACGAATGAGCAGTTCTTC,CASSKVSSTNEQFF
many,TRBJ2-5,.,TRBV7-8,TGTGCCAGCAGCTTAGCAAGTCGGGCCGGGGAGACCCAGTACTTC,CASSLASRAGETQYF
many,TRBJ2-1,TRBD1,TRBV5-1,TGCGCCAGCAGCTCTGAGACAGGGGATGAGCAGTTCTTC,CASSSETGDEQFF
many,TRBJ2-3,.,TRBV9,TGTGCCAGCAGCGCCGGGATCTCCGGGGCAGATACGCAGTATTTT,CASSAGISGADTQYF
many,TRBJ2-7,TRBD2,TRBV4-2,TGTGCCAGCAGCCATGCATTACTAGCGGGGGTTTCCTACGAGCAGTACTTC,CASSHALLAGVSYEQYF
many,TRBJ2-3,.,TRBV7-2,TGTGCCAGCAGCTTATTCGTGGAACCTAGCACAGATACGCAGTATTTT,CASSLFVEPSTDTQYF
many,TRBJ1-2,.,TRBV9,TGTGCCAGCAGCTCCACTGGAGGGGAAAGGGATGGCTACACCTTC,CASSSTGGERDGYTF